Listed here are 19 T cell receptor beta chains from one sample, sequenced in a study of shared clonotypes between healthy human individuals. Sequenced by immunoSEQ multiplex PCR; TCRdb stores in-frame clones only, minus some. Altogether under 750,000 clones are present, 72% being singletons, with the ten largest covering around 1.7%. The specimen was memory CD4+ T cells sorted from blood. Subset reported: CD45RA-negative fraction. The receptor source for this set is a woman aged 25 to 39 in good health.

The V gene is TRBV5-6, the J gene TRBJ1-3; D unclear. The CDR3 covers 16 residues. The germline CDR1 and CDR2 sequences are SGHDT and YYEEEE. With 4 bases removed from V and 3 bases from J, the gap between germline ends came to 17 bases. The CDR3 DNA is TGTGCCAGCAGCACAATTGGCTATGCGCGTGGAAACACCATATATTTT. Its protein is CASSTIGYARGNTIYF.

The rearrangement links TRBV19 to TRBJ2-1, with D possibly TRBD1 on 6 matching bases. The germline V gene encodes CDR1 LNHDA and CDR2 SQIVND (reference sequence). This CDR3 has 16 residues. Trimming removed 3 bases from V and 3 bases from J, with 15 bases in between. The CDR3 is CASSIRGQGRYNEQFF. The DNA of the CDR3 is TGTGCCAGTAGTATTCGTGGGCAGGGGCGCTACAATGAGCAGTTCTTC.

The V call is TRBV28, the J call TRBJ1-6, with D unresolved. The V end was cut by 5 bases, the J end by 6 bases, with 20 bases between. CDR1 MDHEN and CDR2 SYDVKM come from the germline V gene. The CDR3 contains 17 residues. DNA of the CDR3: TGTGCCAGCAGTCCTAACCTGGGCCAACCAACTAATTCACCCCTCCACTTT. It codes for CASSPNLGQPTNSPLHF.

This sequence joins TRBV28 and TRBJ2-7; no clear D gene. Trimming took 6 bases from V and 6 from J, leaving 9 bases between them. The germline CDR1 and CDR2 sequences are MDHEN and SYDVKM. The CDR3 is made up of 11 amino acids. The CDR3 protein is CASRQYFEQYF. CDR3 sequence (DNA): TGTGCCAGCAGACAGTACTTCGAGCAGTACTTC.

The chain has TRBV5-1 and TRBJ2-1, with D maybe TRBD2 (5 bases). Trimming cost V 3 bases and J 6 bases, with 16 bases left between them. This CDR3 contains 15 residues. Germline CDR1 SGHRS, CDR2 YFSETQ. CDR3 sequence reads: CASSSSGAYRNEQFF. CDR3 bases: TGCGCCAGCAGCTCGAGCGGAGCCTATCGCAATGAGCAGTTCTTC. The full variable domain, rest sourced from reference TRBV5-1 and TRBJ2-1, is KAGVTQTPRYLIKTRGQQVTLSCSPISGHRSVSWYQQTPGQGLQFLFEYFSETQRNKGNFPGRFSGRQFSNSRSEMNVSTLELGDSALYLCASSSSGAYRNEQFFGPGTRLTVL.

This chain links TRBV5-1 with TRBJ2-1, with 12 bases that match TRBD2. The CDR3 covers 15 residues. The V and J ends lost 7 bases and 2 bases, in that order; junction bases with no gene match: 4. Germline CDR1 reads SGHRS; CDR2 reads YFSETQ. This chain's CDR3 is CASVLAGGPYNEQFF. CDR3 nucleotides: TGCGCCAGCGTGCTAGCGGGAGGGCCCTACAATGAGCAGTTCTTC. The full variable domain, completed using reference TRBV5-1 and TRBJ2-1, is KAGVTQTPRYLIKTRGQQVTLSCSPISGHRSVSWYQQTPGQGLQFLFEYFSETQRNKGNFPGRFSGRQFSNSRSEMNVSTLELGDSALYLCASVLAGGPYNEQFFGPGTRLTVL.

This clone has only a few counts. This sequence joins TRBV5-1 and TRBJ2-3, with TRBD2 identical over 9 bases. Germline lookup yields CDR1 SGHRS and CDR2 YFSETQ. The trim removed 0 bases at V and 0 bases at J, leaving 8 bases unmatched. CDR3 length: 18 amino acids. The DNA for the CDR3 is TGCGCCAGCAGCTTGGGAGGTAGCGGGAGACCTAGCACAGATACGCAGTATTTT. It translates to CASSLGGSGRPSTDTQYF. The full variable domain, completed using reference TRBV5-1 and TRBJ2-3, is KAGVTQTPRYLIKTRGQQVTLSCSPISGHRSVSWYQQTPGQGLQFLFEYFSETQRNKGNFPGRFSGRQFSNSRSEMNVSTLELGDSALYLCASSLGGSGRPSTDTQYFGPGTRLTVL.

The rearrangement uses TRBV5-1 and TRBJ2-7; possibly TRBD1 or TRBD2 for D (5 bases each). Germline CDR1 reads SGHRS; CDR2 reads YFSETQ. This CDR3 has 13 residues. The V end was cut by 4 bases, the J end by 0 bases, with 8 bases between. CDR3 protein: CASSEGPSYEQYF. CDR3 DNA: TGCGCCAGCAGCGAGGGGCCCTCCTACGAGCAGTACTTC. The full variable domain, completed using reference TRBV5-1 and TRBJ2-7, is KAGVTQTPRYLIKTRGQQVTLSCSPISGHRSVSWYQQTPGQGLQFLFEYFSETQRNKGNFPGRFSGRQFSNSRSEMNVSTLELGDSALYLCASSEGPSYEQYFGPGTRLTVT.

The rearrangement joins TRBV29-1 to TRBJ2-2; TRBD2 agrees at 7 bases. The CDR3 sequence is 16 residues long. Looked up from germline, CDR1 is SQVTM and CDR2 is ANQGSEA. The junction had 9 bases not matched to a gene; V was cut back by 4 bases and J by 1 base. The CDR3, as DNA: TGCAGCGTTGCCCCCGGGCGGGGGAAGAACACCGGGGAGCTGTTTTTT. It is translated as CSVAPGRGKNTGELFF.

This clone showed up just a few times. The genes are TRBV5-4 and TRBJ1-2, with D tentatively TRBD1 (6 bases). The germline V and J ends were trimmed by 2 bases and 6 bases, with 11 bases remaining between them. CDR3 size: 13 residues. Germline loops: CDR1 SGHNT, CDR2 YYREEE (reference sequence). The CDR3 region is CASSFEGGHGYTF. The CDR3 DNA reads TGTGCCAGCAGCTTCGAGGGGGGGCATGGCTACACCTTC.

The genes are TRBV19 and TRBJ2-2; D remains unclear. Trimming shortened V by 7 bases and J by 4 bases, and 16 bases separated the two germline ends. Germline V gene data show CDR1 as LNHDA and CDR2 as SQIVND (reference sequence). The CDR3 spans 15 residues. The CDR3 here is CASTSSLGPTGELFF. For the CDR3, the DNA is TGTGCCAGTACCAGTTCGCTAGGGCCCACCGGGGAGCTGTTTTTT.

The chain is built from TRBV5-4 and TRBJ2-4, with D uncertain. V was clipped by 3 bases and J by 7 bases, with 17 bases between them. This CDR3 is 15 amino acids long. Germline V gives CDR1 SGHNT, CDR2 YYREEE (reference sequence). The CDR3 sequence: CASSSPGVVGNIQYF. For the CDR3, the DNA is TGTGCCAGCAGCTCCCCGGGCGTGGTGGGGAACATTCAGTACTTC.

The CDR3 here is CASSVGGREWETQYF. The CDR3 DNA sequence: TGTGCCAGCAGCGTAGGCGGGCGGGAATGGGAGACCCAGTACTTC. The rearrangement uses TRBV9 and TRBJ2-5, with D perhaps matching TRBD2 (6 bases). The V end lost 0 bases, the J end lost 5 bases, and 14 bases lay between the germline ends. The CDR3 runs 15 residues. Germline assignment: CDR1 SGDLS and CDR2 YYNGEE. The full variable domain, rest sourced from reference TRBV9 and TRBJ2-5, is DSGVTQTPKHLITATGQRVTLRCSPRSGDLSVYWYQQSLDQGLQFLIQYYNGEERAKGNILERFSAQQFPDLHSELNLSSLELGDSALYFCASSVGGREWETQYFGPGTRLLVL.

This chain uses TRBV5-8 with TRBJ2-1, with D possibly TRBD2 on 5 matching bases. V shed 4 bases and J shed 3 bases, with 17 bases lying between them. CDR1 and CDR2 (germline): SGHTS, YDEGEE. The CDR3 has 16 amino acids. CDR3 DNA: TGTGCCAGCAGCAATAGGATTAGAGGAGGCTACAATGAGCAGTTCTTC. This sequence encodes CASSNRIRGGYNEQFF.

Concerning this clone itself: Other DNA sequences in the same sample also yield this CDR3. The genes are TRBV7-9 and TRBJ2-1, with 7 bases lining up with TRBD2. Germline V gene lookup returns CDR1 SEHNR and CDR2 FQNEAQ (reference sequence). This CDR3 region has 15 residues. The V segment lost 1 base and the J segment 4 bases; nucleotides outside the gene matches: 4. In DNA, the CDR3 is TGTGCCAGCAGCTTAGGGGCTAGCGGATACAATGAGCAGTTCTTC. Encoded protein: CASSLGASGYNEQFF.

This clone was seen only a few times. It may be a read error: a sequence one base away is much more abundant. This sample includes further DNA sequences coding for the same CDR3. This chain joins TRBV28 and TRBJ1-3, with D unresolved. Trimming left V 2 bases short and J 4 bases short, with 3 bases between. The CDR3 extends over 12 amino acids. The germline V gene has CDR1 MDHEN and CDR2 SYDVKM. Here the CDR3 DNA reads TGTGCCAGCAGTTTACAGGGAAACACCATATATTTT. Its translation is CASSLQGNTIYF.

The chain carries TRBV6-6 and TRBJ2-6; perhaps D is TRBD1 or TRBD2 (5 bases each). Looked up from germline, CDR1 is MNHNY and CDR2 is SVGAGI (reference sequence). Trimming shortened V by 6 bases and J by 2 bases, and 11 bases separated the two germline ends. This CDR3 is built from 15 residues. This CDR3 reads CASRDLGAGANVLTF. The CDR3 DNA follows: TGTGCCAGCAGGGATCTGGGGGCTGGGGCCAACGTCCTGACTTTC.

The chain links TRBV19 to TRBJ1-2; D is ambiguous. The CDR3 loop spans 15 amino acids. Trimming cost V 3 bases and J 7 bases, with 18 bases left between them. Germline CDR1 is LNHDA and CDR2 is SQIVND (reference sequence). The CDR3 DNA reads as TGTGCCAGTAGTATTAACCCCGACCGCTTGAGTGGCTACACCTTC. Protein: CASSINPDRLSGYTF. Using reference TRBV19 and TRBJ1-2 for the parts outside the CDR3, the full variable domain is DGGITQSPKYLFRKEGQNVTLSCEQNLNHDAMYWYRQDPGQGLRLIYYSQIVNDFQKGDIAEGYSVSREKKESFPLTVTSAQKNPTAFYLCASSINPDRLSGYTFGSGTRLTVV.

The genes are TRBV4-1 and TRBJ1-3; D ambiguous. V lost 4 bases and J 0 bases, leaving 16 bases between the germline ends. Germline CDR1 MGHRA, CDR2 YSYEKL. The CDR3 extends over 17 amino acids. The CDR3 sequence: CASSPWTEGYSGNTIYF. The DNA of the CDR3 is TGCGCCAGCAGCCCCTGGACGGAAGGTTACTCTGGAAACACCATATATTTT.